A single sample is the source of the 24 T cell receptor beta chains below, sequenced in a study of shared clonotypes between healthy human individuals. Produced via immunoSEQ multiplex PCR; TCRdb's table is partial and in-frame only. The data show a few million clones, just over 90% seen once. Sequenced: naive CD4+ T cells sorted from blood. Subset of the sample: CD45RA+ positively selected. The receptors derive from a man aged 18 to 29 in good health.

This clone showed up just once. The CDR3 protein is CASSLRQGPAYGYTF. The DNA of the CDR3 is TGCGCCAGCAGCTTGAGACAGGGGCCGGCTTATGGCTACACCTTC. This sequence joins TRBV5-1 and TRBJ1-2; TRBD1 agrees at 8 bases. Germline V CDR1 and CDR2: SGHRS, YFSETQ. The CDR3 spans 15 residues. Trimming removed 1 base from V and 5 bases from J; junction bases left unmatched: 7.

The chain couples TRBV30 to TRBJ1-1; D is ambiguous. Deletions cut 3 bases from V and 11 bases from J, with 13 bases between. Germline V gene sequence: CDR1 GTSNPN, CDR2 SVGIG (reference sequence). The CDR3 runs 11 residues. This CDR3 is CAWRTLGRAFF. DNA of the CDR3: TGTGCCTGGAGGACTTTAGGAAGGGCTTTCTTT.

This CDR3 reads CASSGSGRSTDTQYF. As DNA, the CDR3 is TGCGCCAGCAGCGGGAGCGGGAGGAGCACAGATACGCAGTATTTT. The chain uses TRBV5-1 and TRBJ2-3, with 9 bases matching TRBD2. The CDR3 covers 15 residues. From germline, CDR1 is SGHRS and CDR2 YFSETQ. V dropped 4 bases and J dropped 0; count of bases not matched to a gene: 3.

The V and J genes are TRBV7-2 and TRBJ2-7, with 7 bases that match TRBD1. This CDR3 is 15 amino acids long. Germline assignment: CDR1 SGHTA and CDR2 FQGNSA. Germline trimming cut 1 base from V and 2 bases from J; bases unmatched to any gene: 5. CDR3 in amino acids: CASSLGLGQTYEQYF. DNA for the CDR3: TGTGCCAGCAGCTTAGGCTTGGGACAGACCTACGAGCAGTACTTC. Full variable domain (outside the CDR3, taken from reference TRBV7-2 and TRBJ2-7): GAGVSQSPSNKVTEKGKDVELRCDPISGHTALYWYRQSLGQGLEFLIYFQGNSAPDKSGLPSDRFSAERTGGSVSTLTIQRTQQEDSAVYLCASSLGLGQTYEQYFGPGTRLTVT.

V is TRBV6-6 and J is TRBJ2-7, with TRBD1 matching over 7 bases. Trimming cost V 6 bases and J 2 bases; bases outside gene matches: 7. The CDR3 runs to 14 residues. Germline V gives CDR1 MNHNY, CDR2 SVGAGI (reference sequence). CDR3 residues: CASSLGQSTYEQYF. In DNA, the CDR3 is TGTGCCAGCAGCTTGGGACAGAGTACCTACGAGCAGTACTTC.

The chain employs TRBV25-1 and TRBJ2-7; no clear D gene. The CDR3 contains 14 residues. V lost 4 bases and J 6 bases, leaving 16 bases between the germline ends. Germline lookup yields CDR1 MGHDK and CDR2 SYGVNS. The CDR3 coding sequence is TGTGCCAGCAGTGCGGCCCTGGGTCTATCCGAGCAGTACTTC. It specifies CASSAALGLSEQYF.

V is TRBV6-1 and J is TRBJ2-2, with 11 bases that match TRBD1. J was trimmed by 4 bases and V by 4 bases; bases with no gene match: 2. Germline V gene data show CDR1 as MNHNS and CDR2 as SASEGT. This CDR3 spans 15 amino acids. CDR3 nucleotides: TGTGCCAGCAGTGCCGGGACAGGGGGCACCGGGGAGCTGTTTTTT. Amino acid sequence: CASSAGTGGTGELFF.

CDR3 in DNA: TGCGCCAGCAGCTTGGGAAGGTCAGAATTCCAAGAGACCCAGTACTTC. Translating gives CASSLGRSEFQETQYF. The J gene is TRBJ2-5, the V gene TRBV5-1, with D unresolved. This CDR3 is 16 amino acids long. Germline V gene data show CDR1 as SGHRS and CDR2 as YFSETQ. V lost 0 bases and J lost 1, with 13 bases in between. Complete variable domain (other parts from reference TRBV5-1 and TRBJ2-5): KAGVTQTPRYLIKTRGQQVTLSCSPISGHRSVSWYQQTPGQGLQFLFEYFSETQRNKGNFPGRFSGRQFSNSRSEMNVSTLELGDSALYLCASSLGRSEFQETQYFGPGTRLLVL.

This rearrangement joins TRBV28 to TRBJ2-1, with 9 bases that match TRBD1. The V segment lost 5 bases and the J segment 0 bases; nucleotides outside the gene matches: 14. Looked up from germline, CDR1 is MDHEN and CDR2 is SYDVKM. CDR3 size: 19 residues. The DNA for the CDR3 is TGTGCCAGCAGTGTGCCCTGGGACAGGGACCTCCGCTCCTACAATGAGCAGTTCTTC. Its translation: CASSVPWDRDLRSYNEQFF.

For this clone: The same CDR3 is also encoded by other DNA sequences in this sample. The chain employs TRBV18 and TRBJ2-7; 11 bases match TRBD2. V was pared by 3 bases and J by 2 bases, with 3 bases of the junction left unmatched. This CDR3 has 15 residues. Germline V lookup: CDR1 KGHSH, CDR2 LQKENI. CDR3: CASSPTSGSPYEQYF. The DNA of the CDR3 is TGTGCCAGCTCACCCACTAGCGGGAGTCCCTACGAGCAGTACTTC.

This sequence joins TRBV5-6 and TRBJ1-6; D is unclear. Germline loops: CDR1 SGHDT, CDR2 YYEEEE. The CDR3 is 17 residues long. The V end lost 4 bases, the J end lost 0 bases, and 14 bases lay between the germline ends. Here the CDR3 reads CASSDDPGSSYNSPLHF. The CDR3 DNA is TGTGCCAGCAGCGACGACCCGGGTAGCTCCTATAATTCACCCCTCCACTTT.

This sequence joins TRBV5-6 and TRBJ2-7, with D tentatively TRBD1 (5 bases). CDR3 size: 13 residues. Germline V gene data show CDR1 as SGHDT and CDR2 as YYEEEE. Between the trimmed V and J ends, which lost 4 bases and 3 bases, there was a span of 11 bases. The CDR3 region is CASSPGQDYEQYF. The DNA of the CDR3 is TGTGCCAGCAGCCCCGGACAAGACTACGAGCAGTACTTC. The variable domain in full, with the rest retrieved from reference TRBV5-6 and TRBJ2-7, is DAGVTQSPTHLIKTRGQQVTLRCSPKSGHDTVSWYQQALGQGPQFIFQYYEEEERQRGNFPDRFSGHQFPNYSSELNVNALLLGDSALYLCASSPGQDYEQYFGPGTRLTVT.

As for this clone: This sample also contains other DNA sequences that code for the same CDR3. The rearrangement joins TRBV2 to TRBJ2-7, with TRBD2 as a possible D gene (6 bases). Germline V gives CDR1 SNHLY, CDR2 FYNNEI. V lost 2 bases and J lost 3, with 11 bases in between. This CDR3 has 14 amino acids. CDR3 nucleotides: TGTGCCAGCAGTGAACAGGGAGGCGGCTACGAGCAGTACTTC. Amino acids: CASSEQGGGYEQYF.

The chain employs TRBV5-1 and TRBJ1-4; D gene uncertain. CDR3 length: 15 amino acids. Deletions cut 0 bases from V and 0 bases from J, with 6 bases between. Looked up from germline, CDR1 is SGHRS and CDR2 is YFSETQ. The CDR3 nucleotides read TGCGCCAGCAGCTTGGCAACTGCAACTAATGAAAAACTGTTTTTT. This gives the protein CASSLATATNEKLFF.

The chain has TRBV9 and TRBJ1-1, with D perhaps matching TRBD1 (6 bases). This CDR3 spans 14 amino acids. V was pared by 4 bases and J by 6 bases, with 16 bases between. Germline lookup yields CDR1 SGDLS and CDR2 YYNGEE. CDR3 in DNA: TGTGCCAGCAGCCCACGCTACAGGGTCCCTGAAGCTTTCTTT. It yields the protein CASSPRYRVPEAFF.

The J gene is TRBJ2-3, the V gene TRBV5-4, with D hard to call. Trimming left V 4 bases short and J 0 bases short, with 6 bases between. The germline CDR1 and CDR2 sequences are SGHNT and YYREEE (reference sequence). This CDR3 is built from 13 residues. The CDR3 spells CASSVESTDTQYF. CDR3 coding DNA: TGTGCCAGCAGCGTAGAGAGCACAGATACGCAGTATTTT.

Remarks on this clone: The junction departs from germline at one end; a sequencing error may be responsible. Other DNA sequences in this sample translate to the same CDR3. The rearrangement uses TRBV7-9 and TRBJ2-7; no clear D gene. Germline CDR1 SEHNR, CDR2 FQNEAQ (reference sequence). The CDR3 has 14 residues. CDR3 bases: TGTGCCAGCAGTTTAGGCCCCGGGTCCTACGAGCAGTACTTC. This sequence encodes CASSLGPGSYEQYF.

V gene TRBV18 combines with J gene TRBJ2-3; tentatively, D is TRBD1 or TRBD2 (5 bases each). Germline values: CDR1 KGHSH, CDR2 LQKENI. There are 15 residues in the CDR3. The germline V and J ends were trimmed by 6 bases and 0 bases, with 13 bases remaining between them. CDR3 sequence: CASSQFGASTDTQYF. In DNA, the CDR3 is TGTGCCAGCTCGCAATTCGGGGCTAGCACAGATACGCAGTATTTT.

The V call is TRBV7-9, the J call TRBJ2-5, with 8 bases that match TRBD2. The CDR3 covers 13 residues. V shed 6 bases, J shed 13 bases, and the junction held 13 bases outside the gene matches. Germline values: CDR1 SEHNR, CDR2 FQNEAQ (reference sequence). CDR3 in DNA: TGTGCCAGCAGTTCCGGGACTAGTTTTTTATGGTACTTC. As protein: CASSSGTSFLWYF.

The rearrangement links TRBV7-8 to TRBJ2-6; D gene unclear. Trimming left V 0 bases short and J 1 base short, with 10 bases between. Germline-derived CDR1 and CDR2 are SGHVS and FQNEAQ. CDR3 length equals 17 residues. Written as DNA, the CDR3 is TGTGCCAGCAGCTTAGCGGGATTTCGGTCTGGGGCCAACGTCCTGACTTTC. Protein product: CASSLAGFRSGANVLTF.

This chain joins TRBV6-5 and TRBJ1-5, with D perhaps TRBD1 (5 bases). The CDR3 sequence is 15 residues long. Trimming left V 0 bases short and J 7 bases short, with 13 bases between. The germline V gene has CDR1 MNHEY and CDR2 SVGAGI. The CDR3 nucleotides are TGTGCCAGCAGTTACTCGGGGAGGGGTGAACAGCCCCAGCATTTT. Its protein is CASSYSGRGEQPQHF.

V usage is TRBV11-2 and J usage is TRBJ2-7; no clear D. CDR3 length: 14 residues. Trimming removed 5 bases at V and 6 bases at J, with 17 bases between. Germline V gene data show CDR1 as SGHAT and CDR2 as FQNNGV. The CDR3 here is CASSAEPMGGEQYF. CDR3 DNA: TGTGCCAGCAGCGCCGAACCGATGGGTGGCGAGCAGTACTTC.

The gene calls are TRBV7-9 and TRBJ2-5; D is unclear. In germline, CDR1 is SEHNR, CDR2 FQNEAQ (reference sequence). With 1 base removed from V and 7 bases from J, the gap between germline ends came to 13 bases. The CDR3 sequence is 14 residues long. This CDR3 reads CASSLDMSYPTQYF. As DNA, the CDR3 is TGTGCCAGCAGCTTAGATATGTCATACCCGACCCAGTACTTC.

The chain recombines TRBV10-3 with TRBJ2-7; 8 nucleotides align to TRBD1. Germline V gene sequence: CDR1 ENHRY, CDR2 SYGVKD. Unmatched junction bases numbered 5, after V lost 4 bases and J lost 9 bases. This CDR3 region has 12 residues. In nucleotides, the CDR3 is TGTGCCATCAGTGCTGGACAGGGCGGGCAGTACTTC. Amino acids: CAISAGQGGQYF.